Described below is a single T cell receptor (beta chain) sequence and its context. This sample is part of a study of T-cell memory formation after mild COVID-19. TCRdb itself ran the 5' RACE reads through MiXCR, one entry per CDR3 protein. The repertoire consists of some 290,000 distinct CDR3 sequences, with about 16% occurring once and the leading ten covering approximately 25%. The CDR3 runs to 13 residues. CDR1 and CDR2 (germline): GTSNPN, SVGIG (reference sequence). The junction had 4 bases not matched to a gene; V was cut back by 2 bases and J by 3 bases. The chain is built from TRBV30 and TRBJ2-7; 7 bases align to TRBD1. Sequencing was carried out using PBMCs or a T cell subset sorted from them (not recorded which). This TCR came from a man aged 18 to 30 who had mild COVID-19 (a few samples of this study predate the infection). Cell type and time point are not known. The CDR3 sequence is CAWSWGQYYEQYF. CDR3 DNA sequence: TGTGCCTGGAGTTGGGGACAGTACTACGAGCAGTACTTC.